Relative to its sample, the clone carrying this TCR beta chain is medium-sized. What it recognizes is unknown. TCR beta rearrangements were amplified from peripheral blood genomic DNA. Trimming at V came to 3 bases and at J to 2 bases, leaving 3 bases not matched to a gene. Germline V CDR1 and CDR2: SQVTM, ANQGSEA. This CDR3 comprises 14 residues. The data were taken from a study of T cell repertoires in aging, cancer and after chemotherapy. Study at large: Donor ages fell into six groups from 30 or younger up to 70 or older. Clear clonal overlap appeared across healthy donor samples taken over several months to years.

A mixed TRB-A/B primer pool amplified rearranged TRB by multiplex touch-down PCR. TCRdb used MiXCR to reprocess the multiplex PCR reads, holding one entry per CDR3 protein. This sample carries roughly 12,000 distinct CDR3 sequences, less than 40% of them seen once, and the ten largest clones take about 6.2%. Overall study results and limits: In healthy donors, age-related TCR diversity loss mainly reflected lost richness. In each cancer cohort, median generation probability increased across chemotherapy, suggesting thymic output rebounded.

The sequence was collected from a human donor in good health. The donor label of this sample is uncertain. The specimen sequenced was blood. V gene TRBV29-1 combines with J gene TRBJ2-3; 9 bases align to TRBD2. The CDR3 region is CSVEGLAPTDTQYF. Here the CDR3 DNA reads TGCAGCGTTGAGGGACTAGCTCCCACAGATACGCAGTATTTT.